This entry is about one T cell receptor beta chain. Sequence at one end of the junction differs from germline and may be a read error. Each CDR3 protein is one row after TCRdb ran MiXCR on the PCR reads. The sample gives tens of thousands of distinct CDR3 sequences, approximately 49% of which show up once; under 35% is in the top ten. The data belong to a study of CD4 and CD8 cells across lung adenocarcinoma regions. Donors had localized lung adenocarcinoma, a non-small cell lung cancer. The CDR3 has 15 amino acids. Germline loops: CDR1 MNHNS, CDR2 SASEGT. Input material: CD8+ T cells from the center of a lung tumor. V and J are TRBV6-1 and TRBJ2-3; 7 nucleotides match TRBD2. The sequence was obtained from a female donor with lung adenocarcinoma. The CD4 and CD8 labels of this study may be unreliable. The CDR3 DNA reads TGTGCCAGGAGACCTGGGGAGACTAGCAAAGATACGCAGTATTTC. This translates into CARRPGETSKDTQYF.